Listed below are T cell receptor beta chains from one sample, sequenced in a study of CD8 T cells in ankylosing spondylitis. TCRdb reprocessed the 5' RACE reads via MiXCR and lists one record per CDR3 protein. The data hold around 91,000 distinct CDR3 sequences, with roughly 9% observed a single time. Specimen: blood, either unsorted or a sorted T cell fraction (not recorded which). These receptors all come from a male donor with ankylosing spondylitis. The CDR3 runs from the conserved cysteine through the conserved F or W. Fields, in order: D gene, V gene, clone size, J gene, CDR3 DNA, CDR3 protein. D genes are given only for firm matches. Clone size, where shown, is once, few, many, or a class for clones that have expanded.

D: NA
V: TRBV7-9
size: many
J: TRBJ1-1
DNA: TGTGCCAGCAGCCCGGGCACTGAAGCTTTCTTT
CDR3: CASSPGTEAFF

D: TRBD1
V: TRBV6-2/TRBV6-3
size: few
J: TRBJ1-1
DNA: TGTGCCAGCAGTTACGATGACAGGGGGAACACTGAAGCTTTCTTT
CDR3: CASSYDDRGNTEAFF

D: NA
V: TRBV5-6
size: many
J: TRBJ2-2
DNA: TGTGCCAGCAGCTTGGGGGACACCGGGGAGCTGTTTTTT
CDR3: CASSLGDTGELFF

D: TRBD2
V: TRBV7-9
size: NA
J: TRBJ2-3
DNA: TGTGCCAGCAAAGGACTAGCGGGAGGAACAGATACGCAGTATTTT
CDR3: CASKGLAGGTDTQYF

D: NA
V: TRBV13
size: few
J: TRBJ2-1
DNA: TGTGCCAGCAGCTACAGGGATCGCAATGAGCAGTTCTTC
CDR3: CASSYRDRNEQFF

D: NA
V: TRBV9
size: NA
J: TRBJ2-7
DNA: TGTGCCAGCAGCGTAAAAGGATTAGACCACTACGAGCAGTACTTC
CDR3: CASSVKGLDHYEQYF

D: NA
V: TRBV19
size: few
J: TRBJ2-3
DNA: TGTGCCAGTAGTATAACCCAGGGCCAAAGAGACACAGATACGCAGTATTTT
CDR3: CASSITQGQRDTDTQYF

D: NA
V: TRBV2
size: many
J: TRBJ2-1
DNA: TGTGCCAGCAGTGAAGCGCTTCGGGATGAGCAGTTCTTC
CDR3: CASSEALRDEQFF

D: NA
V: TRBV7-9
size: NA
J: TRBJ2-2
DNA: TGTGCCAGCAGCTTAACGATACAGGTGATCGGGGAGCTGTTTTTT
CDR3: CASSLTIQVIGELFF

D: NA
V: TRBV12-3/TRBV12-4
size: many
J: TRBJ1-2
DNA: TGTGCCAGTACCCAAGAGTTAGGCTACACCTTC
CDR3: CASTQELGYTF

D: TRBD2
V: TRBV4-1
size: few
J: TRBJ2-3
DNA: TGCGCCAGCAGCCGACCCTTTAGCGGGAGAAAGACAGATACGCAGTATTTT
CDR3: CASSRPFSGRKTDTQYF

D: NA
V: TRBV7-2
size: many
J: TRBJ2-7
DNA: TGTGCCAGCAGCTTGGGGGGCTTCGGCGAGCAGTACTTC
CDR3: CASSLGGFGEQYF

D: NA
V: TRBV4-1
size: few
J: TRBJ2-3
DNA: TGCGCCAGCAGCCAAGATCCGGGACGCTTCACAGATACGCAGTATTTT
CDR3: CASSQDPGRFTDTQYF

D: NA
V: TRBV4-1
size: NA
J: TRBJ1-2
DNA: TGCGCCAGCAGCCAAGAGACTAACCTGAACTATGGCTACACCTTC
CDR3: CASSQETNLNYGYTF

D: TRBD2
V: TRBV6-5
size: NA
J: TRBJ2-1
DNA: TGTGCCAGCAGTTACTCCCCTGAGCGGGACGGGGTTAGTTTCGAGCAGTTCTTC
CDR3: CASSYSPERDGVSFEQFF

D: TRBD1
V: TRBV4-1
size: many
J: TRBJ2-7
DNA: TGCGCCAGCAGCTGGGGGACAGGGGGCGGCGAGCAGTACTTC
CDR3: CASSWGTGGGEQYF

D: TRBD2
V: TRBV7-2
size: NA
J: TRBJ2-5
DNA: TGTGCCAGCAGCTTAGTCATTAGCGGGAGTGGCGAGACCCAGTACTTC
CDR3: CASSLVISGSGETQYF

D: NA
V: TRBV5-4
size: NA
J: TRBJ2-7
DNA: TGTGCCAGCAGCTTGGGGGGGGAGGCTTACGAGCAGTACTTC
CDR3: CASSLGGEAYEQYF

D: NA
V: TRBV27
size: few
J: TRBJ2-7
DNA: TGTGCCAGTCAAGTCGGGGCTTTGGACGAGCAGTACTTC
CDR3: CASQVGALDEQYF

D: TRBD1
V: TRBV11-2
size: many
J: TRBJ2-1
DNA: TGTGCCAGCAGACAACCGGGACAGCCTGGAAGATTC
CDR3: CASRQPGQPGRF

D: TRBD2
V: TRBV10-2
size: few
J: TRBJ2-1
DNA: TGCGCCAGCAGTGGATCTAGCGGGAGCTCCTACAATGAGCAGTTCTTC
CDR3: CASSGSSGSSYNEQFF

D: NA
V: TRBV7-9
size: few
J: TRBJ2-7
DNA: TGTGCCAGCAGCTCCCGAGGGGGCGAGCAGTACTTC
CDR3: CASSSRGGEQYF

D: TRBD1
V: TRBV6-6
size: few
J: TRBJ2-1
DNA: TGTGCCAGCACGGACAGGGCTGGCAATGAGCAGTTCTTC
CDR3: CASTDRAGNEQFF

D: TRBD1
V: TRBV7-9
size: NA
J: TRBJ2-5
DNA: TGTGCCAGCAGCTTAGCTTTGACAGGGGATGAGACCCAGTACTTC
CDR3: CASSLALTGDETQYF

D: NA
V: TRBV3-1
size: few
J: TRBJ1-5
DNA: TGTGCCAGCAGCCAAGACATCAATCAGCCCCAGCATTTT
CDR3: CASSQDINQPQHF

D: NA
V: TRBV2
size: many
J: TRBJ1-2
DNA: TGTGCCAGCAGTGAGGGGCAGGATAACTATGGCTACACCTTC
CDR3: CASSEGQDNYGYTF

D: NA
V: TRBV10-2
size: few
J: TRBJ1-5
DNA: TGCGCCAGCACCCCCCAGGGGAACAATCAGCCCCAGCATTTT
CDR3: CASTPQGNNQPQHF

D: NA
V: TRBV11-1
size: few
J: TRBJ2-3
DNA: TGTGCCAGCACCCCGGGTGCCGCAGGAAAGACGCCTAGCACAGATACGCAGTATTTT
CDR3: CASTPGAAGKTPSTDTQYF

D: NA
V: TRBV19
size: many
J: TRBJ2-1
DNA: TGTGCCAGTAGTATCAGACGGGAGCTAGATGAGCAGTTCTTC
CDR3: CASSIRRELDEQFF

D: NA
V: TRBV20-1
size: many
J: TRBJ2-5
DNA: TGCAGTGCTAGAGATGAGGGCCCTAGATGGCTAGGAGCGCCAGGGGAGACCCAGTACTTC
CDR3: CSARDEGPRWLGAPGETQYF

D: TRBD1
V: TRBV19
size: few
J: TRBJ1-1
DNA: TGTGCCAGTAGTATTGGACAGGGCCTTAACACTGAAGCTTTCTTT
CDR3: CASSIGQGLNTEAFF

D: NA
V: TRBV24-1
size: few
J: TRBJ2-1
DNA: TGTGCCACCAGTGATTCTTCCGGCACTAGGATCCCCCATGAGCAGTTCTTC
CDR3: CATSDSSGTRIPHEQFF

D: NA
V: TRBV29-1
size: many
J: TRBJ2-3
DNA: TGCAGCGTTACACAGGCTAGCACAGATACGCAGTATTTT
CDR3: CSVTQASTDTQYF

D: NA
V: TRBV12-3/TRBV12-4
size: many
J: TRBJ2-1
DNA: TGTGCCAGCAGTTTAGTAATAGATGGGAACAATGAGCAGTTCTTC
CDR3: CASSLVIDGNNEQFF

D: NA
V: TRBV2
size: many
J: TRBJ1-1
DNA: TGTGCCAGCAGTGAATGGCAAAACACTGAAGCTTTCTTT
CDR3: CASSEWQNTEAFF

D: NA
V: TRBV10-1
size: many
J: TRBJ1-1
DNA: TGCGCCAGCAGTGAGATTTCAGGGGATTGGACTGAAGCTTTCTTT
CDR3: CASSEISGDWTEAFF

D: NA
V: TRBV7-2
size: few
J: TRBJ1-2
DNA: TGTGCCAGCAGCAGCCTCGAGAGTTGGCTCAACTATGGCTACACCTTC
CDR3: CASSSLESWLNYGYTF

D: NA
V: TRBV27
size: many
J: TRBJ2-1
DNA: TGTGCCAGCAGTCCCTTCGGCTCCTACAATGAGCAGTTCTTC
CDR3: CASSPFGSYNEQFF

D: TRBD1
V: TRBV7-9
size: NA
J: TRBJ2-7
DNA: TGTGCCAGCAGCAAACAGGGGGCAGAGCAGTACTTC
CDR3: CASSKQGAEQYF

D: TRBD2
V: TRBV7-2
size: few
J: TRBJ2-3
DNA: TGTGCCAGCAGCCCCACGACTAGCGTGGCAGATACGCAGTATTTT
CDR3: CASSPTTSVADTQYF

D: NA
V: TRBV12-3/TRBV12-4
size: few
J: TRBJ2-5
DNA: TGTGCCAGCAGCGGGACCGAGGAGACCCAGTACTTC
CDR3: CASSGTEETQYF

D: NA
V: TRBV29-1
size: many
J: TRBJ2-1
DNA: TGCAGCGTCTCGGACAGTCTGACGTCCTTTTACAATGAGCAGTTCTTC
CDR3: CSVSDSLTSFYNEQFF

D: TRBD1
V: TRBV20-1
size: few
J: TRBJ1-1
DNA: TGCAGTGCCCGACAGGGGAACACTGAAGCTTTCTTT
CDR3: CSARQGNTEAFF

D: TRBD2
V: TRBV20-1
size: few
J: TRBJ2-1
DNA: TGCAGTGCTAGGGGACTAGCGGGAGGGCCCTACAATGAGCAGTTCTTC
CDR3: CSARGLAGGPYNEQFF

D: NA
V: TRBV5-1
size: many
J: TRBJ2-7
DNA: TGCGCCAGCCGCGGGAACTCAGACTACGAGCAGTACTTC
CDR3: CASRGNSDYEQYF

D: NA
V: TRBV30
size: few
J: TRBJ2-7
DNA: TGTGCCTGGAGTGTAACGGGGTACTACGAGCAGTACTTC
CDR3: CAWSVTGYYEQYF

D: NA
V: TRBV20-1
size: NA
J: TRBJ2-1
DNA: TGCAGTGCTAGAGGATTTCAGGTCCCCTACAATGAGCAGTTCTTC
CDR3: CSARGFQVPYNEQFF

D: NA
V: TRBV12-3/TRBV12-4
size: many
J: TRBJ2-1
DNA: TGTGCCAGCAGTTTGGGGCAGTCAAAGGTTGATGAGCAGTTCTTC
CDR3: CASSLGQSKVDEQFF

D: TRBD1
V: TRBV27
size: NA
J: TRBJ2-3
DNA: TGTGCCAGCAGTTTATCGTTAGGGACAGGCACAGATACGCAGTATTTT
CDR3: CASSLSLGTGTDTQYF

D: NA
V: TRBV20-1
size: NA
J: TRBJ1-5
DNA: TGCAGTGCTAGATCCGTGGTGGGGGCAGACAATCAGCCCCAGCATTTT
CDR3: CSARSVVGADNQPQHF

D: TRBD1
V: TRBV10-3
size: many
J: TRBJ2-5
DNA: TGTGCCATCACCCCGGACAGGCAAGAGACCCAGTACTTC
CDR3: CAITPDRQETQYF

D: TRBD1
V: TRBV10-2
size: NA
J: TRBJ2-1
DNA: TGCGCCAGCTCAGCCGGGACAGGGAGTAATGAGCAGTTCTTC
CDR3: CASSAGTGSNEQFF

D: TRBD1
V: TRBV19
size: NA
J: TRBJ1-5
DNA: TGTGCCAGTAGTATAAGCCGGGACAGTCTTACGCCCCAGCATTTT
CDR3: CASSISRDSLTPQHF

D: NA
V: TRBV29-1
size: NA
J: TRBJ1-1
DNA: TGCAGCGAGAACCAACAGGGAAAAGCTTTCTTT
CDR3: CSENQQGKAFF

D: NA
V: TRBV6-5
size: few
J: TRBJ2-1
DNA: TGTGCCAGCAGTTACGTAGGGGCCCACAATGAGCAGTTCTTC
CDR3: CASSYVGAHNEQFF

D: NA
V: TRBV6-1
size: NA
J: TRBJ1-3
DNA: TGTGCCAGCAGTGCCTACAGTTCCACGGGAAACACCATATATTTT
CDR3: CASSAYSSTGNTIYF

D: TRBD1
V: TRBV10-1
size: many
J: TRBJ2-5
DNA: TGCGCCAGCAGTGAAAGGGGGCGAGAGACCCAGTACTTC
CDR3: CASSERGRETQYF

D: TRBD1
V: TRBV12-3/TRBV12-4
size: many
J: TRBJ1-3
DNA: TGTGCCAGCAGGGACAGGGGGCCAAACACCATATATTTT
CDR3: CASRDRGPNTIYF

D: TRBD1
V: TRBV7-9
size: NA
J: TRBJ1-2
DNA: TGTGCCAGCAGCACGCGTGAACCGGGACAGGACTCTCACACCTTC
CDR3: CASSTREPGQDSHTF